The 12 T cell receptor beta chains given below trace back to one sample, sequenced in a study of TIL therapy for anti-PD-1-resistant metastatic lung cancer. Sample time point: pre-treatment sample, taken before nivolumab and TIL therapy. Most excised metastases sampled were pleural nodules or supraclavicular lymph nodes. The immunoSEQ assay was v3. TCRdb keeps only in-frame clones here, not all; method: immunoSEQ multiplex PCR. The table lists some 13,000 clones, less than 70% of them singletons. The material sequenced was tumor tissue, taken at baseline. These receptors originate from a woman aged 30-85 years with non-small cell lung cancer.

The sample holds one count of this clone. This chain connects TRBV9 to TRBJ1-4; no definite D call. The germline CDR1 and CDR2 sequences are SGDLS and YYNGEE. The CDR3 is 15 residues long. V lost 2 bases and J 0 bases, leaving 8 bases between the germline ends. The CDR3 DNA is TGTGCCAGCAGCGTTTCGGCCACAACTAATGAAAAACTGTTTTTT. Protein sequence: CASSVSATTNEKLFF.

The sample holds a few counts of this clone. This rearrangement joins TRBV28 to TRBJ2-7; 10 bases align to TRBD2. In germline, CDR1 is MDHEN, CDR2 SYDVKM. This CDR3 comprises 15 residues. V lost 8 bases, J lost 2 bases, and 9 bases stayed unmatched. CDR3 sequence (DNA): TGTGCCAGCCTCTCACCTAGCGGGGGAGCCTACGAGCAGTACTTC. This translates into CASLSPSGGAYEQYF.

J is TRBJ1-1 and V is TRBV28; tentative D call: TRBD1 (6 bases). V was cut by 7 bases and J by 2 bases, with 11 bases left in between. The CDR3 has 13 residues. Germline lookup yields CDR1 MDHEN and CDR2 SYDVKM. CDR3 in amino acids: CASMGGHNTEAFF. CDR3 in DNA: TGTGCCAGCATGGGGGGACACAACACTGAAGCTTTCTTT. Full variable domain (missing parts from reference TRBV28 and TRBJ1-1): DVKVTQSSRYLVKRTGEKVFLECVQDMDHENMFWYRQDPGLGLRLIYFSYDVKMKEKGDIPEGYSVSREKKERFSLILESASTNQTSMYLCASMGGHNTEAFFGQGTRLTVV.

The chain carries TRBV5-1 and TRBJ1-3; D unresolved. V was pared by 0 bases and J by 4 bases, with 2 bases between. The CDR3 sequence is 12 residues long. Germline V gene lookup returns CDR1 SGHRS and CDR2 YFSETQ. CDR3 in DNA: TGCGCCAGCAGCTTGGGCGGAAACACCATATATTTT. Protein: CASSLGGNTIYF.

This chain connects TRBV6-1 to TRBJ2-7; a weak D match, TRBD1 (5 bases). V was trimmed by 3 bases and J by 2 bases, leaving 11 bases between them. The CDR3 spans 14 residues. CDR1 and CDR2 from the germline V gene are MNHNS and SASEGT. CDR3 coding DNA: TGTGCCAGCAGTGAGAAAACAGGACCCTACGAGCAGTACTTC. Amino acid sequence: CASSEKTGPYEQYF.

This chain uses TRBV7-8 with TRBJ2-7, with TRBD1 identical over 8 bases. Per the germline V gene, CDR1 is SGHVS and CDR2 is FQNEAQ. The CDR3 spans 14 residues. V lost 2 bases to trimming and J lost 4 bases; unmatched junction nucleotides: 4. The CDR3 here is CASSLMGQAYEQYF. The DNA of the CDR3 is TGTGCCAGCAGCTTAATGGGACAGGCGTACGAGCAGTACTTC.

V usage is TRBV7-9 and J usage is TRBJ2-3, with TRBD2 matching over 8 bases. The CDR3 sequence is 15 residues long. V shed 7 bases and J 4 bases; nucleotides not matched to a gene: 10. CDR1 and CDR2 from the germline V gene are SEHNR and FQNEAQ (reference sequence). CDR3 nucleotide sequence: TGTGCCAGCAACCCTGCCGGGAGGGCCCCAGATACGCAGTATTTT. It encodes CASNPAGRAPDTQYF.

The chain joins TRBV7-2 to TRBJ2-1, with 8 bases identical to TRBD1. Germline assignment: CDR1 SGHTA and CDR2 FQGNSA. V shed 5 bases and J 9 bases; nucleotides not matched to a gene: 9. CDR3 size: 14 residues. The CDR3 loop reads CASSIDRGRVEQFF. For the CDR3, the DNA is TGTGCCAGCAGCATAGACAGGGGAAGGGTTGAGCAGTTCTTC.

The V call is TRBV7-2, the J call TRBJ2-1; TRBD2 matches 9 bases. The CDR3 contains 15 residues. Germline assignment: CDR1 SGHTA and CDR2 FQGNSA. V lost 2 bases and J lost 6; bases outside the gene matches: 5. Here the CDR3 DNA reads TGTGCCAGCAGCTTAACGGCGGGGGGGAGCAATGAGCAGTTCTTC. Its protein is CASSLTAGGSNEQFF.

The chain combines TRBV5-1 with TRBJ2-5; 9 nucleotides agree with TRBD1. The ends lost 4 bases at V and 5 bases at J; junction bases unmatched: 6. CDR1 is SGHRS, CDR2 YFSETQ, per germline. This CDR3 has 14 residues. CDR3 nucleotide sequence: TGCGCCAGCAGCATAGACAGGGGGGTTGAGACCCAGTACTTC. Its protein product is CASSIDRGVETQYF.

For the CDR3, the DNA is TGCGCCAGCAGTCAGTGCGGGATTACAACTAATGAAAAACTGTTTTTT. This gives the protein CASSQCGITTNEKLFF. This rearrangement joins TRBV23-1 to TRBJ1-4; no definite D call. TRBV23-1 is reported as an ORF; its role is uncertain. V was pared by 3 bases and J by 0 bases, with 11 bases between. CDR3 size: 16 residues.

This clone was picked up one time. The rearrangement links TRBV10-3 to TRBJ2-5, with D possibly matching TRBD2 (5 bases). Germline assignment: CDR1 ENHRY and CDR2 SYGVKD. There are 15 residues in the CDR3. V was shortened by 7 bases and J by 4 bases, with 19 bases between the two germline ends. The CDR3 region is CAITPDPTTGETQYF. The CDR3 DNA reads TGTGCCATCACTCCGGACCCGACTACGGGAGAGACCCAGTACTTC.